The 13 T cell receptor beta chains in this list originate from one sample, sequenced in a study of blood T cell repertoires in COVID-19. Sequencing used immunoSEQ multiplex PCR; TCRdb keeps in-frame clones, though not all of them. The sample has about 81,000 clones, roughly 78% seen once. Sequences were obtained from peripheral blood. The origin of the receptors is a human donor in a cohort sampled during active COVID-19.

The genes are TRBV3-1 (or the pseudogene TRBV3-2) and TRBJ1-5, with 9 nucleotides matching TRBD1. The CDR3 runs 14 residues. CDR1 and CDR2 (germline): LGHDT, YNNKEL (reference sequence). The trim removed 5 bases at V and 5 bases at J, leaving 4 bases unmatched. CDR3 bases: TGTGCCAGCAGCTTAACAGGGGGCCATCAGCCCCAGCATTTT. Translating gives CASSLTGGHQPQHF.

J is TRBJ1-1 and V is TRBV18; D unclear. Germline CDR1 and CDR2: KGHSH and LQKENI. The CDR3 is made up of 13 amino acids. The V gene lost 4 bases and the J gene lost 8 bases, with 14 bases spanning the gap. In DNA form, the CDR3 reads TGTGCCAGCTCACTAGCGGACCAGAGCGAAGCTTTCTTT. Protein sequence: CASSLADQSEAFF.

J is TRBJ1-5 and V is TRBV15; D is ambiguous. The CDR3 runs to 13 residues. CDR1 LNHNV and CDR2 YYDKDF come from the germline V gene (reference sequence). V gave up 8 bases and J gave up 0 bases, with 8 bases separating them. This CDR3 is CATSTDSNQPQHF. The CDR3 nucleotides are TGTGCCACCTCTACAGATAGCAATCAGCCCCAGCATTTT.

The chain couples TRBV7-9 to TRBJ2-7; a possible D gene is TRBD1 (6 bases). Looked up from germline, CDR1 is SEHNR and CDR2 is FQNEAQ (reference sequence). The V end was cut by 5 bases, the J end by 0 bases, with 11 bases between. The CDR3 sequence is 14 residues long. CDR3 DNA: TGTGCCAGCAGCATACAGGGTAGCTCCTACGAGCAGTACTTC. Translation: CASSIQGSSYEQYF.

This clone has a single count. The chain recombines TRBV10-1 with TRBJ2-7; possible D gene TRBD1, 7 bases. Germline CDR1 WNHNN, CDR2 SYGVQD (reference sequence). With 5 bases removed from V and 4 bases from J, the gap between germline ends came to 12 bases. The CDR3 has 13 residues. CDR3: CASSMAGGYEQYF. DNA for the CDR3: TGCGCCAGCAGTATGGCAGGGGGGTACGAGCAGTACTTC.

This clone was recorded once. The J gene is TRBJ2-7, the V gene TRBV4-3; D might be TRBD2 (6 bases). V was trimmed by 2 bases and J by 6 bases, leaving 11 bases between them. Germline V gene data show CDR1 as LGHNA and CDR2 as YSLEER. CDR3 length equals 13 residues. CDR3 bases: TGCGCCAGCAGCCAAATGGGGGGTGGCGAGCAGTACTTC. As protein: CASSQMGGGEQYF.

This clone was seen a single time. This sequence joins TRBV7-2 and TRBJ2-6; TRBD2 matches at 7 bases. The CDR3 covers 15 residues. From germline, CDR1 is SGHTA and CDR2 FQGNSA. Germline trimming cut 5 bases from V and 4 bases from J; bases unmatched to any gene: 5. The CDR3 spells CASSPGGAGANVLTF. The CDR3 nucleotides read TGTGCCAGCAGCCCGGGGGGTGCGGGGGCCAACGTCCTGACTTTC.

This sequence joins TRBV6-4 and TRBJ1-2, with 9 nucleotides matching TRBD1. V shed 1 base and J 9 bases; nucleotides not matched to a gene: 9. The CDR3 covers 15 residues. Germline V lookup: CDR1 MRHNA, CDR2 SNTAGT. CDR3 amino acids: CASSDLAGQGSSYTF. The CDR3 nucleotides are TGTGCCAGCAGTGACTTAGCGGGACAGGGATCAAGCTACACCTTC.

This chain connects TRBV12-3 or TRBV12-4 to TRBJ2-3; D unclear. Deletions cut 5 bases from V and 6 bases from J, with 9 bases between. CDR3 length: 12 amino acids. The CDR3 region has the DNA TGTGCCAGCAGTCCTAACTCGGATACGCAGTATTTT. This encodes CASSPNSDTQYF.

The CDR3 region has the DNA TGTGCCAGCAGCCAAGGACTTGGCTACACCTTC. Translation: CASSQGLGYTF. V gene TRBV3-1 (or the pseudogene TRBV3-2) combines with J gene TRBJ1-2; D is unresolved. The CDR3 is 11 amino acids. Between the trimmed V and J ends, which lost 1 base and 7 bases, there was a span of 4 bases. Germline V gene data show CDR1 as LGHDT and CDR2 as YNNKEL (reference sequence).

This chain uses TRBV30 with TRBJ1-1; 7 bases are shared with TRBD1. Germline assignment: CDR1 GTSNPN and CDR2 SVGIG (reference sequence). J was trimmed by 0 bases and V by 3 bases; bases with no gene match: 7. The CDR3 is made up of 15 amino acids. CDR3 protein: CAWSHRGLMNTEAFF. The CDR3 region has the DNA TGTGCCTGGAGCCACAGGGGATTGATGAACACTGAAGCTTTCTTT.

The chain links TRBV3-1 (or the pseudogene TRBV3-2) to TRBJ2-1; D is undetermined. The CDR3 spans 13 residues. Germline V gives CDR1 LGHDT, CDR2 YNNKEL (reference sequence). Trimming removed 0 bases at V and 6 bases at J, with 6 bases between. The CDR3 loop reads CASSQDSRNEQFF. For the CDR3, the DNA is TGTGCCAGCAGCCAAGACTCCCGCAATGAGCAGTTCTTC.

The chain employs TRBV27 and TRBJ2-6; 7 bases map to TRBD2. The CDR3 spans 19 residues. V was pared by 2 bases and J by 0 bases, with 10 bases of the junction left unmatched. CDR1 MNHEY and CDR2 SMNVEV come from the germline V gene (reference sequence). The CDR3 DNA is TGTGCCAGCAGTTTAAAGGGCCTTGGGGAGGGCTCTGGGGCCAACGTCCTGACTTTC. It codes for CASSLKGLGEGSGANVLTF.